This is a list of T cell receptor beta chains from one sample in a study of shared clonotypes between healthy human individuals. This table comes from immunoSEQ multiplex PCR, and its TCRdb copy is limited to in-frame clones, with some not included. The sample contains 2 million to 2.5 million clones, approximately 94% of which appear only once. The sequenced sample consisted of naive CD4+ T cells sorted from blood. These TCRs come from a young man in good health. The CDR3 runs from the conserved cysteine through the conserved F or W. D genes are given only for firm matches. Clone size is given for some rows only: seen once, a few or many times, or a class if the clone is expanded.

TRBJ1-5	.	TRBV28	.	CASRSRAGLSNQPQHF	TGTGCCAGCAGATCCAGGGCAGGGTTAAGCAATCAGCCCCAGCATTTT
TRBJ2-5	.	TRBV5-1	TRBD1	CASSWGQGAIQETQYF	TGCGCCAGCAGCTGGGGCCAGGGGGCGATCCAAGAGACCCAGTACTTC
TRBJ2-2	once	TRBV5-6	.	CASSFRAGRELFF	TGTGCCAGCAGCTTCCGGGCGGGCCGGGAGCTGTTTTTT
TRBJ2-1	.	TRBV11-2	TRBD2	CASSSGLAGGGNEQFF	TGTGCCAGCAGCTCGGGACTAGCGGGAGGGGGAAATGAGCAGTTCTTC
TRBJ2-7	.	TRBV30	TRBD2	CAWVPRWGEGLYEQYF	TGTGCCTGGGTACCGCGTTGGGGGGAGGGCCTTTACGAGCAGTACTTC
TRBJ1-2	.	TRBV6-5	.	CASSRQNYGYTF	TGTGCCAGCAGTCGACAGAACTATGGCTACACCTTC
TRBJ1-1	once	TRBV10-3	.	CAISVLAAMGTEAFF	TGTGCCATCAGTGTCTTGGCGGCAATGGGCACTGAAGCTTTCTTT
TRBJ1-6	.	TRBV4-1	.	CASSPDGSPAPLHF	TGCGCCAGCAGTCCCGACGGATCCCCAGCCCCCCTCCACTTT
TRBJ1-1	.	TRBV7-2	.	CASNTRGYTEAFF	TGTGCCAGCAACACTAGGGGTTACACTGAAGCTTTCTTT
TRBJ1-1	.	TRBV2	.	CASETGQITEAFF	TGTGCCAGCGAGACTGGTCAGATCACTGAAGCTTTCTTT
TRBJ2-7	.	TRBV7-2	TRBD1	CASSLGTGDEQYF	TGTGCCAGCAGCTTAGGGACAGGGGACGAGCAGTACTTC
TRBJ2-1	.	TRBV7-2	.	CASSLISPYNEQFF	TGTGCCAGCAGCTTAATAAGCCCCTACAATGAGCAGTTCTTC
TRBJ2-3	.	TRBV5-1	.	CASSLVLGTSTDTQYF	TGCGCCAGCAGCTTGGTTTTGGGAACTAGCACAGATACGCAGTATTTT
TRBJ1-6	.	TRBV5-1	.	CASSPQGGGNSPLHF	TGCGCCAGCAGTCCCCAAGGGGGGGGAAATTCACCCCTCCACTTT
TRBJ2-3	.	TRBV19	TRBD2	CASSVGLAGTSTDTQYF	TGTGCCAGTAGTGTCGGACTAGCGGGAACTAGCACAGATACGCAGTATTTT
TRBJ1-1	.	TRBV5-5	.	CASSLGQTTEAFF	TGTGCCAGCAGCTTGGGACAGACCACTGAAGCTTTCTTT
TRBJ2-1	.	TRBV10-3	TRBD2	CAIRREAGRNEQFF	TGTGCCATCAGGCGGGAGGCCGGGAGGAATGAGCAGTTCTTC
TRBJ1-1	.	TRBV7-2	.	CASSLYGGSNTEAFF	TGTGCCAGCAGCTTGTATGGGGGGTCGAACACTGAAGCTTTCTTT
TRBJ2-5	.	TRBV5-4	TRBD1	CASSLEQGGWETQYF	TGTGCCAGCAGCTTGGAACAGGGGGGTTGGGAGACCCAGTACTTC
TRBJ1-3	.	TRBV27	.	CASSLGSPTVNTIYF	TGTGCCAGCAGTTTGGGGTCTCCTACCGTAAACACCATATATTTT
TRBJ2-2	.	TRBV6-1	.	CAISVVAATGELFF	TGTGCCATCTCAGTGGTGGCAGCCACCGGGGAGCTGTTTTTT
TRBJ1-2	.	TRBV9	.	CASSTRFGYGYTF	TGTGCCAGCAGCACTCGGTTTGGGTATGGCTACACCTTC
TRBJ2-1	.	TRBV5-1	.	CASSVGTLAYNEQFF	TGCGCCAGCAGCGTAGGGACACTGGCCTACAATGAGCAGTTCTTC
TRBJ2-1	.	TRBV10-3	TRBD2	CAISETSGRNPSYNEQFF	TGTGCCATCAGTGAGACTAGCGGGCGTAACCCCTCCTACAATGAGCAGTTCTTC
TRBJ2-7	.	TRBV18	.	CASSPPDSYEQYF	TGTGCCAGCTCACCCCCGGACTCCTACGAGCAGTACTTC
TRBJ1-2	.	TRBV29-1	TRBD1	CSVERTGLYGYTF	TGCAGCGTTGAAAGGACAGGGCTATATGGCTACACCTTC
TRBJ1-1	.	TRBV2	.	CASSEEGSGEAFF	TGTGCCAGCAGTGAAGAGGGAAGTGGTGAAGCTTTCTTT
TRBJ1-2	.	TRBV29-1	.	CSVEGRRTGDGYTF	TGCAGCGTTGAAGGCCGACGGACGGGAGATGGCTACACCTTC
TRBJ2-2	.	TRBV12-5	TRBD1	CASGLETGTGELFF	TGTGCTAGTGGTTTGGAGACAGGGACCGGGGAGCTGTTTTTT
TRBJ1-2	.	TRBV7-8	TRBD1	CASSLEISGTGYGYTF	TGTGCCAGCAGCTTAGAAATTTCGGGGACAGGGTATGGCTACACCTTC
TRBJ2-7	.	TRBV6-6	.	CASSDHRRGYEQYF	TGTGCCAGCAGTGACCATAGAAGGGGTTACGAGCAGTACTTC
TRBJ1-2	.	TRBV6-1	TRBD1	CASSEPRRGDYGYTF	TGTGCCAGCAGTGAACCCCGCAGGGGGGACTATGGCTACACCTTC